This T cell receptor beta chain appears in the sequencing data of a study of human CD8 memory T cell subsets (dated by TCRdb to 2020 to 2021). Looking at the study overall: To assess clonal relationships, the TCRbeta repertoires of stem-like (TSTEM), progenitor exhausted-like (TPEX) and effector memory CD8+ T cell subsets were compared. TCRbeta repertoires were obtained from TSTEM, TPEX and effector memory subsets contributed by each of about six donors. The research as a whole found: Based on Chao1 estimates, TSTEM subsets appeared to have greater repertoire diversity than TPEX subsets, which may reflect a broader range of specificities. Clonotypes were shared with effector memory cells by both stem-like subsets, but only minimal overlap was found between TSTEM and TPEX repertoires, suggesting distinct antigen spectra. Similarly high normalized Shannon-Wiener diversity was shown by TSTEM and TPEX subsets, whereas comparatively lower diversity was seen in effector memory subsets. Sequencing was limited to TCRbeta chains, and the repertoire comparisons were based on six donors analyzed with paired t-tests and Bonferroni correction.

Peripheral blood mononuclear cells were isolated from healthy donor buffy coats by density gradient separation. In the study, negative magnetic separation with EasySep or MojoSort CD8+ T cell isolation kits was used to enrich total CD8+ T cells. An RNeasy Mini Kit was used to extract total RNA from duplicate vials of roughly 150,000 sorted CD8+ T cells per subset. PBMCs were used either fresh or after cryopreservation in fetal bovine serum containing 10% DMSO. Fluorescence-activated cell sorting on a FACSAria III was used to sort CD8+ T cell subsets to purity. The run used a NextSeq 550. A Human TCR Profiling Kit was used to prepare UMI-labeled 5' RACE TCRbeta libraries. Every TCRbeta library was prepared in parallel with an identical number of PCR cycles. On the authors' methods: Each TCRbeta library contained between about 2,600 and 20,000 functional CDR3beta clonotypes. MIGEC 1.2.9 was used for UMI extraction and consensus assembly, with a minimum of three reads required per UMI. In-frame CDR3beta repertoires were extracted with MiXCR 3.0.3. After each sample was downsampled to 42,000 randomly selected UMIs, diversity metrics were computed in VDJtools 1.2.1. Repertoire overlap metrics D, R and F2 were calculated in VDJtools for the top 3,000 clones of each sample pair. TCRdb reprocessed the reads and provides one entry for every CDR3 protein sequence; no DNA is given. Here the V and J calls rest on TCRdb's processing, not on the authors' analysis. Per the sample table, the count is about 5,400 distinct CDR3 sequences. The ten largest clones take up about 34% of the sample.

Remarks on this clonotype: It lacks a known antigen.

Inclusive of the bounding cysteine and phenylalanine, the CDR3 is 14 residues long. Only the protein sequence is given. CDR1 MNHNS and CDR2 SASEGT were looked up in the germline V gene. This sequence uses TRBV6-1 and TRBJ2-5. The TCR comes from a human donor in good health. Sequencing input: CD8+ effector memory T cells (TEM) sorted from PBMCs. Reading the label with the study, this specimen's cell subset or site is: effector memory CD8 T cells, CCR7- CD45RO+ CD95+. The CDR3 is CASSEFPSHETQYF.